Shown below are 32 T cell receptor beta chains from a single sample sequenced in a study of blood T cells in healthy people across ages. The second PCR ran about 6 to 12 cycles with a sample-barcoded 5' primer and J-beta primers. TCRdb recomputed calls from the 5' RACE reads with MiXCR, one row per CDR3 protein. Here the sample spans some 1,800,000 distinct CDR3 sequences, approximately 39% being singletons. The material sequenced was blood. These receptors all come from a human donor in good health.

This rearrangement joins TRBV20-1 to TRBJ2-7; 12 bases are shared with TRBD2. Germline V gives CDR1 DFQATT, CDR2 SNEGSKA (reference sequence). There are 14 residues in the CDR3. With 3 bases clipped from V and 3 bases from J, the junction kept 3 bases outside the gene matches. CDR3 loop: CSASPSGGDYEQYF. CDR3 DNA: TGCAGTGCTAGCCCTAGCGGGGGGGACTACGAGCAGTACTTC.

The chain joins TRBV7-8 to TRBJ2-5, with D perhaps TRBD1 or TRBD2 (7 bases each). The CDR3 has 15 amino acids. In germline, CDR1 is SGHVS, CDR2 FQNEAQ. The ends were cut back, 4 bases at V and 0 bases at J, with 12 bases in the middle. The CDR3 loop reads CASSYQGGHQETQYF. Written as DNA, the CDR3 is TGTGCCAGCAGCTACCAGGGGGGGCACCAAGAGACCCAGTACTTC. Complete variable domain (other parts from reference TRBV7-8 and TRBJ2-5): GAGVSQSPRYKVAKRGQDVALRCDPISGHVSLFWYQQALGQGPEFLTYFQNEAQLDKSGLPSDRFFAERPEGSVSTLKIQRTQQEDSAVYLCASSYQGGHQETQYFGPGTRLLVL.

The table lists this clonotype with a few counts. The chain employs TRBV10-3 and TRBJ1-6; no firm D call. V lost 6 bases to trimming and J lost 7 bases, with 13 bases between them. Germline-derived CDR1 and CDR2 are ENHRY and SYGVKD. The CDR3 has 14 amino acids. In DNA form, the CDR3 reads TGTGCCATCAGACTTAGGGAGCAGAATTCACCCCTCCACTTT. Encoded protein: CAIRLREQNSPLHF.

The chain is built from TRBV4-2 and TRBJ1-2; tentative D call: TRBD1 (5 bases). This CDR3 is 15 amino acids long. Germline CDR1 and CDR2: LGHNA and YNFKEQ. V lost 0 bases and J 9 bases, leaving 17 bases between the germline ends. Here the CDR3 DNA reads TGTGCCAGCAGCCAAGATCGGGGGACGGCTCAGAGCTACACCTTC. Translated: CASSQDRGTAQSYTF.

The CDR3 reads CASKPREMWGTGELFF. The DNA of the CDR3 is TGTGCCAGTAAACCCCGGGAGATGTGGGGCACCGGGGAGCTGTTTTTT. V and J are TRBV6-2 or TRBV6-3 and TRBJ2-2, with a possible D match to TRBD2 (6 bases). The CDR3 consists of 16 residues. Germline loops: CDR1 MNHEY, CDR2 SVGEGT. V dropped 9 bases and J dropped 4 bases, with 21 bases sitting between them.

The rearrangement uses TRBV7-2 and TRBJ2-1, with 7 bases lining up with TRBD2. This CDR3 has 14 residues. V was pared by 3 bases and J by 9 bases, with 8 bases of the junction left unmatched. Germline V CDR1 and CDR2: SGHTA, FQGNSA. The CDR3 loop is CASSFVSGGSEQFF. In nucleotides, the CDR3 is TGTGCCAGCAGCTTTGTATCCGGGGGGAGTGAGCAGTTCTTC.

The chain has TRBV18 and TRBJ1-5; TRBD1 is a possible D gene (5 bases). The CDR3 runs to 14 residues. V was clipped by 2 bases and J by 7 bases, with 12 bases between them. CDR1 KGHSH and CDR2 LQKENI come from the germline V gene. CDR3 bases: TGTGCCAGCTCACCAGTGGGGGGGATACAGCCCCAGCATTTT. Translated, it gives CASSPVGGIQPQHF.

In DNA form, the CDR3 reads TGCGCCAGCAGCCAGGAGGACGTTAGCACAGATACGCAGTATTTT. Residues: CASSQEDVSTDTQYF. J is TRBJ2-3 and V is TRBV4-1; tentatively, D is TRBD2 (5 bases). Trimming pared 3 bases from V and 0 bases from J, leaving 10 bases between. Germline V gene lookup returns CDR1 MGHRA and CDR2 YSYEKL. This CDR3 spans 15 amino acids.

The chain recombines TRBV29-1 with TRBJ2-1; D is perhaps TRBD1 or TRBD2 (5 bases each). Germline assignment: CDR1 SQVTM and CDR2 ANQGSEA. The CDR3 is 15 residues long. The V and J ends lost 3 bases and 10 bases respectively, with 22 bases between them. CDR3 loop: CSVDYIYRGPNEQFF. The CDR3 nucleotides are TGCAGCGTTGACTATATCTATAGGGGACCCAACGAGCAGTTCTTC.

This chain links TRBV12-3 or TRBV12-4 with TRBJ2-1, with D tentatively TRBD2 (6 bases). The CDR3 length is 14 residues. The V and J ends lost 4 bases and 5 bases respectively, with 12 bases between them. The CDR3 bases are TGTGCCAGCAGTTGGGCTGGAGGGGACAATGAGCAGTTCTTC. Encoded protein: CASSWAGGDNEQFF.

The chain joins TRBV7-2 to TRBJ2-4, with 10 bases aligning to TRBD1. The V and J ends lost 5 bases and 13 bases, in that order; junction bases with no gene match: 11. This CDR3 is built from 14 residues. Per the germline V gene, CDR1 is SGHTA and CDR2 is FQGNSA. The CDR3 DNA reads TGTGCCAGCAGCGTACGACAGGGGGCTCAAGAGCAGTACTTC. Translation gives CASSVRQGAQEQYF.

The table lists this clonotype with a few counts. V is TRBV10-3 and J is TRBJ1-2, with 10 positions matching TRBD1. This CDR3 has 19 amino acids. In germline, CDR1 is ENHRY, CDR2 SYGVKD. The ends lost 2 bases at V and 6 bases at J; junction bases unmatched: 18. CDR3 nucleotides: TGTGCCATCAGTGAGGGATTAAAGGGAACCGGGACAGGGGCGAATGGCTACACCTTC. Protein sequence: CAISEGLKGTGTGANGYTF.

The V and J genes are TRBV6-2 or TRBV6-3 and TRBJ2-7; 8 bases are shared with TRBD2. V was pared by 6 bases and J by 2 bases, with 12 bases of the junction left unmatched. Germline loops: CDR1 MNHEY, CDR2 SVGEGT. The CDR3 has 16 residues. CDR3 in DNA: TGTGCCAGCAGACCGACCCGGACTAGCTCTGCCTACGAGCAGTACTTC. Its protein product is CASRPTRTSSAYEQYF.

The rearrangement links TRBV20-1 to TRBJ2-4; D is unclear. The CDR3 runs 13 residues. V was pared by 2 bases and J by 13 bases, with 18 bases between. Germline V gene lookup returns CDR1 DFQATT and CDR2 SNEGSKA (reference sequence). CDR3 region: CSARRISTTEQYF. The CDR3 DNA follows: TGCAGTGCTAGACGTATTAGTACGACGGAGCAGTACTTC.

The V and J genes are TRBV9 and TRBJ2-7; 12 bases agree with TRBD1. The CDR3 is 16 amino acids. Trimming removed 2 bases from V and 1 base from J; junction bases left unmatched: 4. Germline V lookup: CDR1 SGDLS, CDR2 YYNGEE. The CDR3 region has the DNA TGTGCCAGCAGCGTGGGACAGGGGGCAACATCCTACGAGCAGTACTTC. Residues: CASSVGQGATSYEQYF.

V usage is TRBV7-2 and J usage is TRBJ2-1; TRBD1 aligns across 11 bases. Looked up from germline, CDR1 is SGHTA and CDR2 is FQGNSA. V gave up 0 bases and J gave up 3 bases; unmatched junction bases: 4. The CDR3 totals 17 residues. CDR3 nucleotides: TGTGCCAGCAGCTTAGCTTCCGGGACAGGGGGCTACAATGAGCAGTTCTTC. Translated: CASSLASGTGGYNEQFF.

This CDR3 is CASSPVREAYEQYF. CDR3 bases: TGCGCCAGCAGCCCAGTAAGGGAAGCCTACGAGCAGTACTTC. J is TRBJ2-7 and V is TRBV4-1; no clear D. Trimming cost V 4 bases and J 2 bases, with 12 bases left between them. CDR3 length equals 14 residues. CDR1 MGHRA and CDR2 YSYEKL come from the germline V gene.

This chain joins TRBV12-3 or TRBV12-4 and TRBJ2-4; D may be TRBD1 or TRBD2 (5 bases each). The J call may be faulty, since TRBJ2-7 better matches the DNA end. This CDR3 region has 16 residues. CDR3 in amino acids: CASSKEAGTPAVEQYF. As DNA, the CDR3 is TGTGCCAGCAGTAAAGAGGCCGGGACCCCGGCCGTCGAGCAGTACTTC.

Note on this clonotype: This clone may be a read error of a much larger clone one base away. The V and J genes are TRBV28 and TRBJ2-1, with D perhaps TRBD2 (6 bases). Germline loops: CDR1 MDHEN, CDR2 SYDVKM. The V and J ends lost 3 bases and 14 bases respectively, with 20 bases between them. The CDR3 has 14 residues. The CDR3 bases are TGTGCCAGCAGTTTCGAAGGGTTCGGGGGTGATGAGTTCTTC. This gives the protein CASSFEGFGGDEFF.

This clonotype has more than one count but fewer than ten. The chain is built from TRBV6-2 or TRBV6-3 and TRBJ2-4, with D tentatively TRBD1 (6 bases). The germline V gene encodes CDR1 MNHEY and CDR2 SVGEGT. Trimming shortened V by 6 bases and J by 0 bases, and 18 bases separated the two germline ends. The CDR3 runs 17 residues. CDR3 sequence reads: CASSPYRTVLAKNIQYF. CDR3 nucleotide sequence: TGTGCCAGCAGCCCATATCGGACAGTGCTAGCCAAAAACATTCAGTACTTC.

The chain recombines TRBV20-1 with TRBJ2-7; possible D gene TRBD1, 5 bases. Per germline, CDR1 DFQATT and CDR2 SNEGSKA (reference sequence). CDR3 length equals 14 residues. V was pared by 3 bases and J by 2 bases, with 14 bases between. This chain's CDR3 is CSARRTFVPYEQYF. As DNA, the CDR3 is TGCAGTGCTAGGCGGACATTCGTCCCCTACGAGCAGTACTTC.

The genes are TRBV20-1 and TRBJ2-5, with 9 bases lining up with TRBD2. CDR1 DFQATT and CDR2 SNEGSKA come from the germline V gene (reference sequence). This CDR3 region has 15 residues. V lost 1 base to trimming and J lost 7 bases; unmatched junction nucleotides: 10. CDR3 region: CSARVRGGALGTQYF. For the CDR3, the DNA is TGCAGTGCTAGAGTCCGCGGGGGGGCCTTAGGGACCCAGTACTTC.

The chain links TRBV25-1 to TRBJ1-2, with D uncertain. The CDR3 is 14 amino acids. Germline V gene sequence: CDR1 MGHDK, CDR2 SYGVNS. Trimming shortened V by 3 bases and J by 8 bases, and 16 bases separated the two germline ends. CDR3 loop: CASSDGTSAYGYTF. As DNA, the CDR3 is TGTGCCAGCAGTGATGGAACTTCGGCTTACGGCTACACCTTC.

This clonotype occurred a few times. The rearrangement joins TRBV6-5 to TRBJ2-3; the D call may be TRBD1 or TRBD2 (5 bases each). The germline CDR1 and CDR2 sequences are MNHEY and SVGAGI. V was clipped by 6 bases and J by 2 bases, with 21 bases between them. The CDR3 consists of 17 residues. CDR3 amino acids: CASSYGAGRETTDTQYF. The CDR3 DNA reads TGTGCCAGCAGCTACGGGGCAGGAAGAGAGACCACAGATACGCAGTATTTT.

The V and J genes are TRBV5-1 and TRBJ2-7, with D perhaps TRBD2 (6 bases). Germline values: CDR1 SGHRS, CDR2 YFSETQ. CDR3 length: 15 residues. Trimming took 7 bases from V and 0 from J, leaving 17 bases between them. The CDR3 is CASGPGLPLSYEQYF. The CDR3 DNA follows: TGCGCCAGCGGACCGGGACTCCCCCTCTCCTACGAGCAGTACTTC.

This clonotype was counted between two and nine times. The rearrangement joins TRBV6-1 to TRBJ2-1; 8 bases fit TRBD2. Germline V CDR1 and CDR2: MNHNS, SASEGT. Losses at the gene ends were 6 bases for V and 0 bases for J; bases not matched to a gene: 7. The CDR3 has 16 amino acids. The CDR3, as DNA: TGTGCCAGCAGACAAGCGGGGGCAAGCTCCTACAATGAGCAGTTCTTC. It is translated as CASRQAGASSYNEQFF.

This clonotype occurred a few times. The DNA of the CDR3 is TGTGCCACCAGCAGAGATGGGACTAGCGGGGAGGGAGATGAGCAGTTCTTC. Translated, it gives CATSRDGTSGEGDEQFF. The rearrangement joins TRBV15 to TRBJ2-1; 13 nucleotides line up with TRBD2. The CDR3 consists of 17 residues. Germline CDR1 is LNHNV and CDR2 is YYDKDF (reference sequence). The trim removed 0 bases at V and 8 bases at J, leaving 7 bases unmatched. The whole variable domain, remainder taken from reference TRBV15 and TRBJ2-1, is DAMVIQNPRYQVTQFGKPVTLSCSQTLNHNVMYWYQQKSSQAPKLLFHYYDKDFNNEADTPDNFQSRRPNTSFCFLDIRSPGLGDTAMYLCATSRDGTSGEGDEQFFGPGTRLTVL.

This clonotype was seen repeatedly, ten times or more. The V call is TRBV5-1, the J call TRBJ1-1; D unresolved. The V gene lost 2 bases and the J gene lost 6 bases, with 11 bases spanning the gap. Germline V lookup: CDR1 SGHRS, CDR2 YFSETQ. This CDR3 has 13 amino acids. The CDR3 sequence: CASSFDGIAEAFF. The CDR3 nucleotides are TGCGCCAGCAGCTTCGATGGAATCGCTGAAGCTTTCTTT.

The chain couples TRBV7-2 to TRBJ2-3; D gene ambiguous. The V gene's germline CDR1 is SGHTA and CDR2 FQGNSA. V lost 2 bases, J lost 0 bases, and 15 bases lay in between. There are 17 residues in the CDR3. The CDR3 DNA reads TGTGCCAGCAGCTTAAAACGACGATTGACTAGCACAGATACGCAGTATTTT. As protein: CASSLKRRLTSTDTQYF.

The rearrangement links TRBV5-1 to TRBJ2-7; D gene ambiguous. V was cut by 0 bases and J by 3 bases, with 13 bases left in between. CDR3 size: 15 residues. CDR1 is SGHRS and CDR2 is YFSETQ in the germline V gene. The CDR3 nucleotides read TGCGCCAGCAGCTTGGGAGACTCTTGGGTCTACGAGCAGTACTTC. Amino acids: CASSLGDSWVYEQYF.

V and J are TRBV19 and TRBJ2-7, with 12 bases aligning to TRBD2. The CDR3 is 18 residues long. From germline, CDR1 is LNHDA and CDR2 SQIVND (reference sequence). V lost 2 bases to trimming and J lost 2 bases; unmatched junction nucleotides: 10. CDR3 residues: CASSISSGLAGQTYEQYF. The CDR3 DNA follows: TGTGCCAGTAGTATAAGCTCCGGACTAGCGGGGCAAACCTACGAGCAGTACTTC. Based on the CDR3 plus reference TRBV19 and TRBJ2-7, the full variable domain is DGGITQSPKYLFRKEGQNVTLSCEQNLNHDAMYWYRQDPGQGLRLIYYSQIVNDFQKGDIAEGYSVSREKKESFPLTVTSAQKNPTAFYLCASSISSGLAGQTYEQYFGPGTRLTVT.

Turning to this clonotype: The junction and the germline gene differ at one end; a read error may be behind it. This sequence joins TRBV7-2 and TRBJ2-1, with TRBD2 matching 10 bases. Germline V gene data show CDR1 as SGHTA and CDR2 as FQGNSA. CDR3 length equals 15 residues. In DNA, the CDR3 is TGTGCCAGCAGCTGGACTAGCGGTACCTACAATGGGCAGTTCTTC. Encoded protein: CASSWTSGTYNGQFF. Using reference TRBV7-2 and TRBJ2-1 for the parts outside the CDR3, the full variable domain is GAGVSQSPSNKVTEKGKDVELRCDPISGHTALYWYRQSLGQGLEFLIYFQGNSAPDKSGLPSDRFSAERTGGSVSTLTIQRTQQEDSAVYLCASSWTSGTYNGQFFGPGTRLTVL.